Shown below are 5 T cell receptor beta chains from a single sample sequenced in a study of read filtering for tumor transcriptome and immune sequencing. From 300 to 400 ng of RNA, a library with molecular barcoded alpha/delta and beta/gamma adaptors was made. TCRdb independently ran MiXCR on the reads; one entry per CDR3 protein. The sample comprises 100,000 to 150,000 distinct CDR3 sequences, approximately 13% of which are singletons, and 9.5% to 11% rests with the top ten. Sample: a population of CD138-negative cells sorted from bone marrow. These TCRs come from a donor over 35 with multiple myeloma.

There are many counts of this clonotype. The rearrangement joins TRBV29-1 to TRBJ2-5, with TRBD1 identical over 11 bases. The CDR3 covers 14 residues. Germline CDR1 reads SQVTM; CDR2 reads ANQGSEA. The J segment lost 5 bases and the V segment lost 6 bases, leaving 8 bases of the junction unmatched. The CDR3 DNA sequence: TGCAGCGTAACGTTCGGGACAGGGGGGGAGACCCAGTACTTC. This gives the protein CSVTFGTGGETQYF.

This clonotype was counted only a few times. The genes are TRBV7-2 and TRBJ1-2; D unclear. Germline CDR1 is SGHTA and CDR2 is FQGNSA. V gave up 2 bases and J gave up 7 bases, with 11 bases separating them. The CDR3 contains 13 residues. The CDR3 spells CASSLLGFSGYTF. The CDR3 nucleotides read TGTGCCAGCAGCTTACTTGGTTTTTCTGGCTACACCTTC.

This clonotype was seen more than once but under ten times. This clone may be a read error of a much larger clone one base away. Likely a read error: the CDR3 ends without its conserved phenylalanine or tryptophan. The rearrangement links TRBV2 to TRBJ2-7; D uncertain. The CDR3 consists of 12 residues. Germline CDR1 is SNHLY and CDR2 is FYNNEI. V shed 7 bases and J shed 2 bases, with 9 bases lying between them. The CDR3 loop is CASNAETYEQYI. CDR3 in DNA: TGTGCCAGCAATGCGGAGACCTACGAGCAGTACATC.

Ten or more counts support this clonotype. The chain employs TRBV20-1 and TRBJ2-3, with 9 bases matching TRBD2. CDR1 is DFQATT, CDR2 SNEGSKA, per germline (reference sequence). V dropped 3 bases and J dropped 5; count of bases not matched to a gene: 6. The CDR3 contains 14 residues. The CDR3 protein is CSARSGGPRDTQYF. CDR3 nucleotides: TGCAGTGCTAGGAGCGGGGGGCCTAGAGATACGCAGTATTTT.

This clonotype was recorded many times. The chain couples TRBV29-1 to TRBJ2-3; a possible D gene is TRBD2 (6 bases). The CDR3 runs to 12 residues. Germline V gene data show CDR1 as SQVTM and CDR2 as ANQGSEA. Trimming pared 4 bases from V and 5 bases from J, leaving 10 bases between. The CDR3 is CSVGRVGDTQYF. The CDR3 nucleotides read TGCAGCGTTGGGAGGGTCGGAGATACGCAGTATTTT.